This T cell receptor (beta chain) was sequenced in a study of shared clonotypes between healthy human individuals. Donors were Caucasian adults residing in Nashville, Tennessee, USA. The V and J ends lost 6 bases and 2 bases, in that order; junction bases with no gene match: 9. CDR3 size: 15 residues. Germline CDR1 reads ENHRY; CDR2 reads SYGVKD. The assay ran at deep level. Every subset's genomic DNA went evenly onto several immunoSEQ plates. The protocol was immunoSEQ multiplex PCR, while the TCRdb copy is restricted to in-frame clones and leaves out a portion. The table has some 2,000,000 clones, around 95% seen once; the top ten hold around 0.13%.

Specimen: naive CD4+ T cells sorted from blood. The subset denotes: CD45RA+ positively selected. The sequence derives from a man aged 18 to 29 in good health. V gene TRBV10-3 combines with J gene TRBJ2-5; TRBD2 matches 7 bases. The CDR3, as DNA: TGTGCCATCAGACCAGGACTAGTCCTACAAGAGACCCAGTACTTC. Translating it yields CAIRPGLVLQETQYF.